These 3 T cell receptor beta chains came from one sample sequenced in a study of human T cells and chemical hapten exposure. Documented time point: pre-sensitization, week 0. Described treatment: therapeutic diphenylcyclopropenone sensitization with weekly scalp DPC. TCRdb re-derived calls from the RACE reads in MiXCR, one entry per CDR3 protein. The data contain more than 300,000 distinct CDR3 sequences, around 5.5% of them singletons. Sample: whole blood, taken in connection with sensitization to the hapten diphenylcyclopropenone (DPC). All receptors derive from a woman aged 18-29 years with alopecia areata. Some clones in this sample may be carry-over from other donors' samples.

The sample holds many counts of this clonotype. The chain combines TRBV6-6 with TRBJ1-6; the D is unclear. Germline V gives CDR1 MNHNY, CDR2 SVGAGI (reference sequence). The length of the CDR3 is 13 residues. V was trimmed by 8 bases and J by 0 bases, leaving 5 bases between them. The CDR3 DNA reads TGTGCCAGCGTAATCTCCTATAATTCACCCCTCCACTTT. Translated: CASVISYNSPLHF.

The gene calls are TRBV2 and TRBJ2-6; D is undetermined. V lost 1 base to trimming and J lost 2 bases, with 9 bases between them. This CDR3 spans 16 amino acids. CDR1 and CDR2 (germline): SNHLY, FYNNEI. Here the CDR3 reads CASSEDLGAGANVLTF. The CDR3 nucleotides are TGTGCCAGCAGTGAAGATCTTGGGGCTGGGGCCAACGTCCTGACTTTC.

This chain links TRBV6-6 with TRBJ2-7; the D gene could be TRBD1 or TRBD2 (5 bases each). Germline V gene sequence: CDR1 MNHNY, CDR2 SVGAGI (reference sequence). Trimming cost V 2 bases and J 2 bases, with 16 bases left between them. This CDR3 comprises 16 residues. Here the CDR3 reads CASSYGDLLPTYEQYF. In DNA form, the CDR3 reads TGTGCCAGCAGTTACGGGGACCTCCTCCCCACCTACGAGCAGTACTTC.